Below, 20 T cell receptor beta chains from the same sample are listed, as sequenced in a study of T cell changes during pregnancy in multiple sclerosis (dated by TCRdb to the late 2010s). Libraries were constructed by the immunoSEQ multiplex PCR assay. This is the immuneACCESS table as TCRdb keeps it, with only in-frame sequences that have V and J called. A part of the clones is gone; compared with another copy, unresolved V genes explain less than half, and the rest is unexplained. This sample is represented by 70,000 to 90,000 clones; 85% to 95% of them were singletons. Approximately 0.93% of the sample rests with the top ten. Specimen: peripheral blood, collected in the first trimester of pregnancy. These receptors all come from a female donor with multiple sclerosis, enrolled in a pregnancy study.

This sequence joins TRBV9 and TRBJ1-1; possible D gene TRBD1, 5 bases. CDR3 length equals 13 residues. The V gene's germline CDR1 is SGDLS and CDR2 YYNGEE. V lost 3 bases, J lost 5 bases, and 11 bases lay in between. The CDR3 DNA follows: TGTGCCAGCAGCGAGGGGAAGGGGACTGAAGCTTTCTTT. It is translated as CASSEGKGTEAFF.

This sequence joins TRBV7-3 and TRBJ2-1; D remains unclear. This CDR3 has 15 amino acids. Trimming left V 2 bases short and J 0 bases short, with 8 bases between. Germline V gives CDR1 SGHTA, CDR2 FQGTGA. The CDR3 loop reads CASSLQANSYNEQFF. The CDR3 coding sequence is TGTGCCAGCAGCTTACAGGCGAACTCCTACAATGAGCAGTTCTTC.

V usage is TRBV7-8 and J usage is TRBJ2-3, with D unclear. Trimming took off 6 bases at V and 1 base at J, with 11 bases between the two ends. This CDR3 region has 14 residues. Germline loops: CDR1 SGHVS, CDR2 FQNEAQ. The CDR3 sequence: CASSTFSGTDTQYF. DNA of the CDR3: TGTGCCAGCAGTACGTTTTCGGGCACAGATACGCAGTATTTT.

The chain is built from TRBV19 and TRBJ2-3; D remains ambiguous. The V gene lost 3 bases and the J gene lost 0 bases, with 10 bases spanning the gap. This CDR3 has 15 amino acids. Germline V gene data show CDR1 as LNHDA and CDR2 as SQIVND (reference sequence). In DNA form, the CDR3 reads TGTGCCAGTAGTATCCGGCAGACTAGCACAGATACGCAGTATTTT. Translating it yields CASSIRQTSTDTQYF.

The chain links TRBV11-2 to TRBJ2-1; 11 bases are shared with TRBD1. The trim removed 5 bases at V and 4 bases at J, leaving 4 bases unmatched. From germline, CDR1 is SGHAT and CDR2 FQNNGV. The CDR3 has 15 residues. This CDR3 is CASSLGQGAYNEQFF. In nucleotides, the CDR3 is TGTGCCAGCAGCCTAGGACAGGGGGCTTACAATGAGCAGTTCTTC. Using reference TRBV11-2 and TRBJ2-1 for the parts outside the CDR3, the full variable domain is EAGVAQSPRYKIIEKRQSVAFWCNPISGHATLYWYQQILGQGPKLLIQFQNNGVVDDSQLPKDRFSAERLKGVDSTLKIQPAKLEDSAVYLCASSLGQGAYNEQFFGPGTRLTVL.

The sample holds a few counts of this clone. V and J are TRBV9 and TRBJ1-1; D perhaps matches TRBD1 (5 bases). CDR1 SGDLS and CDR2 YYNGEE come from the germline V gene. With 3 bases removed from V and 6 bases from J, the gap between germline ends came to 12 bases. This CDR3 comprises 13 residues. The CDR3 coding sequence is TGTGCCAGCAGCGCGGAACCAGGGTCTGAAGCTTTCTTT. It yields the protein CASSAEPGSEAFF. The full variable domain, with the rest looked up from reference TRBV9 and TRBJ1-1, is DSGVTQTPKHLITATGQRVTLRCSPRSGDLSVYWYQQSLDQGLQFLIQYYNGEERAKGNILERFSAQQFPDLHSELNLSSLELGDSALYFCASSAEPGSEAFFGQGTRLTVV.

This chain links TRBV4-2 with TRBJ1-1; tentatively, D is TRBD1 (6 bases). The CDR3 has 13 residues. V shed 5 bases and J shed 11 bases, with 18 bases lying between them. Germline assignment: CDR1 LGHNA and CDR2 YNFKEQ. The chain's CDR3 is CASSGEQGLLAFF. The DNA of the CDR3 is TGTGCCAGCAGCGGAGAACAGGGCTTATTGGCTTTCTTT.

The rearrangement links TRBV2 to TRBJ1-1, with D hard to call. Per the germline V gene, CDR1 is SNHLY and CDR2 is FYNNEI. V was trimmed by 8 bases and J by 10 bases, leaving 20 bases between them. The CDR3 contains 13 residues. The DNA of the CDR3 is TGTGCCAGCGGAGAGCGTAGTTATGCACGAGCTTTCTTT. Translation gives CASGERSYARAFF.

The chain joins TRBV10-3 to TRBJ1-4, with TRBD1 identical over 7 bases. Per germline, CDR1 ENHRY and CDR2 SYGVKD. Losses at the gene ends were 0 bases for V and 7 bases for J; bases not matched to a gene: 8. The CDR3 spans 16 residues. The CDR3 region has the DNA TGTGCCATCAGTGAGTCGCGGACAGGAGGGCTTGAAAAACTGTTTTTT. Translated, it gives CAISESRTGGLEKLFF.

The chain recombines TRBV7-8 with TRBJ1-1; D call uncertain. This CDR3 spans 16 amino acids. Trimming removed 0 bases from V and 1 base from J, with 12 bases in between. Germline CDR1 is SGHVS and CDR2 is FQNEAQ. CDR3 amino acids: CASSLALGIANTEAFF. The CDR3 DNA is TGTGCCAGCAGCTTAGCGCTTGGCATAGCGAACACTGAAGCTTTCTTT.

J is TRBJ2-3 and V is TRBV5-1; 9 nucleotides line up with TRBD2. Germline CDR1 and CDR2: SGHRS and YFSETQ. The CDR3 consists of 16 residues. J was trimmed by 6 bases and V by 3 bases; bases with no gene match: 11. The CDR3 loop is CASSSPLAGAGDTQYF. The CDR3 nucleotides read TGCGCCAGCAGCTCTCCCTTAGCGGGGGCGGGGGATACGCAGTATTTT.

The chain links TRBV15 to TRBJ2-3; TRBD1 matches 7 bases. The junction had 13 bases not matched to a gene; V was cut back by 3 bases and J by 4 bases. The CDR3 loop spans 17 amino acids. Looked up from germline, CDR1 is LNHNV and CDR2 is YYDKDF (reference sequence). CDR3 nucleotide sequence: TGTGCCACCAGCAGCCGGCTACAGGGGTTTCAGTCAGATACGCAGTATTTT. It is translated as CATSSRLQGFQSDTQYF.

The chain carries TRBV20-1 and TRBJ1-1; D uncertain. V was shortened by 6 bases and J by 4 bases, with 9 bases between the two germline ends. Germline V CDR1 and CDR2: DFQATT, SNEGSKA (reference sequence). The CDR3 is 11 residues long. The CDR3 loop reads CSAKKITEAFF. DNA of the CDR3: TGCAGTGCCAAAAAAATCACTGAAGCTTTCTTT.

V is TRBV7-9 and J is TRBJ1-4; unclear D gene. Germline V CDR1 and CDR2: SEHNR, FQNEAQ (reference sequence). The CDR3 has 13 amino acids. The V gene lost 5 bases and the J gene lost 6 bases, with 10 bases spanning the gap. The CDR3 here is CASSAPSDEKLFF. In nucleotides, the CDR3 is TGTGCCAGCAGCGCGCCCTCGGATGAAAAACTGTTTTTT.

The J gene is TRBJ2-3, the V gene TRBV5-1; TRBD2 is a possible D gene (6 bases). CDR3 length equals 18 residues. CDR1 SGHRS and CDR2 YFSETQ come from the germline V gene. Deletions cut 2 bases from V and 0 bases from J, with 19 bases between. The CDR3 is CASSLRAPSGLSTDTQYF. As DNA, the CDR3 is TGCGCCAGCAGCTTACGGGCGCCAAGCGGGCTTAGCACAGATACGCAGTATTTT.

The V call is TRBV5-4, the J call TRBJ2-5, with a possible D match to TRBD1 (6 bases). Deletions cut 4 bases from V and 7 bases from J, with 23 bases between. The CDR3 is made up of 16 amino acids. From germline, CDR1 is SGHNT and CDR2 YYREEE (reference sequence). For the CDR3, the DNA is TGTGCCAGCAGCCCGTGGATAGGGGGAGAATATGGGACCCAGTACTTC. The encoded protein is CASSPWIGGEYGTQYF.

The V call is TRBV2, the J call TRBJ2-6; 8 bases fit TRBD2. The germline gives CDR1 SNHLY, CDR2 FYNNEI. This CDR3 has 18 amino acids. J was trimmed by 2 bases and V by 0 bases; bases with no gene match: 6. The CDR3 bases are TGTGCCAGCAGTGAAGCATCGGGGGGGGCAGCTGGGGCCAACGTCCTGACTTTC. It codes for CASSEASGGAAGANVLTF.

This rearrangement joins TRBV27 to TRBJ2-1, with 9 bases aligning to TRBD2. The CDR3 covers 14 residues. V lost 6 bases and J lost 9; bases outside the gene matches: 9. Germline CDR1 reads MNHEY; CDR2 reads SMNVEV (reference sequence). The CDR3 region has the DNA TGTGCCAGCAGGTGGATAGCGGGGGACGGTGAGCAGTTCTTC. Translation gives CASRWIAGDGEQFF.

The chain carries TRBV18 and TRBJ1-4, with TRBD1 matching 7 bases. The CDR3 covers 14 residues. CDR1 and CDR2 (germline): KGHSH, LQKENI. Trimming took 2 bases from V and 8 from J; bases not matched to a gene: 5. The CDR3 reads CASSPLQGTEKLFF. CDR3 coding DNA: TGTGCCAGCTCACCATTACAGGGGACGGAAAAACTGTTTTTT.

The rearrangement links TRBV4-1 to TRBJ1-5, with 10 bases fitting TRBD1. The junction had 8 bases not matched to a gene; V was cut back by 4 bases and J by 5 bases. The length of the CDR3 is 16 residues. Per germline, CDR1 MGHRA and CDR2 YSYEKL. Here the CDR3 DNA reads TGCGCCAGCAGCCCAATCCGGGACAGGGGCGATCAGCCCCAGCATTTT. It translates to CASSPIRDRGDQPQHF.